Reported below is one T cell receptor beta chain. Antigen unknown. All the donors were Caucasian adults who lived in Nashville, Tennessee. Investigators spread the genomic DNA of each subset evenly over several immunoSEQ plates. Generated by immunoSEQ multiplex PCR, the TCRdb table keeps only in-frame clones and is missing some. Among about 530,000 clones listed, roughly 95% were seen once. The sample originates from a study of shared clonotypes between healthy human individuals. General observations from the study: All-four-donor shared clonotypes had higher generation probabilities than non-shared clonotypes did. Richness estimates generally favored naive over memory subsets.

CDR1 SGHNT and CDR2 YYREEE come from the germline V gene (reference sequence). The CDR3 has 14 residues. Trimming left V 4 bases short and J 2 bases short, with 13 bases between. The V and J genes are TRBV5-4 and TRBJ2-7; a possible D gene is TRBD1 (6 bases). What was sequenced was naive CD4+ T cells sorted from blood. Subset: CD45RA+ positively selected. This clonotype was sampled from a woman in her 30s in good health. As DNA, the CDR3 is TGTGCCAGCAGCCGCGGCGGACAGCCCTACGAGCAGTACTTC. Translating gives CASSRGGQPYEQYF.